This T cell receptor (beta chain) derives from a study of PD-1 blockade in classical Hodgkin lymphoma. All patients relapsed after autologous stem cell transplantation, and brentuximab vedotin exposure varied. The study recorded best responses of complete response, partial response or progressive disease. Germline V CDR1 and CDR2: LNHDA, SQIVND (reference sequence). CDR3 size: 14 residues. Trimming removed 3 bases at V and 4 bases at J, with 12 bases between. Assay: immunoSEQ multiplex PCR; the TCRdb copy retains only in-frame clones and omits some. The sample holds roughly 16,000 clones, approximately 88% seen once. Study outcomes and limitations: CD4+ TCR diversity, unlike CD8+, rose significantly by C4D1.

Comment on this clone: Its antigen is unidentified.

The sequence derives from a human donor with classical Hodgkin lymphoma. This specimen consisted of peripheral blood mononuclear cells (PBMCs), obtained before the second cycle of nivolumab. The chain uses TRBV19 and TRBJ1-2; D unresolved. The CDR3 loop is CASSISAGGYGYTF. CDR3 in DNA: TGTGCCAGTAGTATCTCGGCAGGTGGCTATGGCTACACCTTC. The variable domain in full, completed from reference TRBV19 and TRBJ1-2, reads DGGITQSPKYLFRKEGQNVTLSCEQNLNHDAMYWYRQDPGQGLRLIYYSQIVNDFQKGDIAEGYSVSREKKESFPLTVTSAQKNPTAFYLCASSISAGGYGYTFGSGTRLTVV.